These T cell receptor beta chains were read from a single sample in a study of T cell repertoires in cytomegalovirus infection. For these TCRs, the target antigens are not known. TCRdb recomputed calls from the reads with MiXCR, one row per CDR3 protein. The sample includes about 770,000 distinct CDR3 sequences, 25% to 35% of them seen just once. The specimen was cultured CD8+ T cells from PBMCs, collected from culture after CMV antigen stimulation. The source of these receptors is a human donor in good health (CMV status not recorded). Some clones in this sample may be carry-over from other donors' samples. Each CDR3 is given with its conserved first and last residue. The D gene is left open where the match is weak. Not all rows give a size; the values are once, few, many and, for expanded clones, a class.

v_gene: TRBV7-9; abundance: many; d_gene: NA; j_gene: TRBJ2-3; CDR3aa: CASSLDRKRDTQYF; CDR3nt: TGTGCCAGCAGCTTAGACAGGAAGAGGGATACGCAGTATTTT
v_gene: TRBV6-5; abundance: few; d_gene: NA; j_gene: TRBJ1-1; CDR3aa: CASSYSTGTRDRRSEAFF; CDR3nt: TGTGCCAGCAGTTACTCGACCGGGACTCGGGACCGGAGGTCTGAAGCTTTCTTT
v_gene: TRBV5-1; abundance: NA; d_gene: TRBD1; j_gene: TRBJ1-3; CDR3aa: CASSGPGQRYSGNTIYF; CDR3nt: TGCGCCAGCAGCGGACCGGGACAGCGTTACTCTGGAAACACCATATATTTT
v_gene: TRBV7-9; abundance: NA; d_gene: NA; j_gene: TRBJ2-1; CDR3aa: CASSLVGGVRLNEQFF; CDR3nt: TGTGCCAGCAGCTTAGTGGGGGGCGTAAGGTTGAATGAGCAGTTCTTC
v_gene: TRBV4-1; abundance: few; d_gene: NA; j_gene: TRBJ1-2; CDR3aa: CASSQEWTSNYGYTF; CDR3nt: TGCGCCAGCAGCCAAGAATGGACGTCAAACTATGGCTACACCTTC
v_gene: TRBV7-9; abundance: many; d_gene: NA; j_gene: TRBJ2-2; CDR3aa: CASSFQGTGELFF; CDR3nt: TGTGCCAGCAGCTTCCAGGGCACCGGGGAGCTGTTTTTT
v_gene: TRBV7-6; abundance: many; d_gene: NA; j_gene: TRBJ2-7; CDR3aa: CASSPLGLLSSYEQYF; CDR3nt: TGTGCCAGCAGCCCCTTGGGGCTCCTCTCCTCCTACGAGCAGTACTTC
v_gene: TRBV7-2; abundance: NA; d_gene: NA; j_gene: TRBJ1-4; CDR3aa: CASRLGPEVGEKLFF; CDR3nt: TGTGCCAGCAGGTTGGGGCCAGAAGTAGGTGAAAAACTGTTTTTT
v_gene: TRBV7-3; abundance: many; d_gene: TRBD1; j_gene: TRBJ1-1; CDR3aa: CASSLNPDRGAFF; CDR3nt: TGTGCCAGCAGCTTAAATCCCGACAGGGGAGCTTTCTTT
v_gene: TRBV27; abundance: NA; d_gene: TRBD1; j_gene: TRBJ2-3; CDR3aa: CASSTSTGAGTDTQYF; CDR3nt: TGTGCCAGCAGTACCTCGACAGGGGCAGGGACAGATACGCAGTATTTT
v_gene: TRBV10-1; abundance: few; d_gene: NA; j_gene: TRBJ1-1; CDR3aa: CASSEPKGRLNTEAFF; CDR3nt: TGCGCCAGCAGTGAGCCGAAAGGACGTTTGAACACTGAAGCTTTCTTT
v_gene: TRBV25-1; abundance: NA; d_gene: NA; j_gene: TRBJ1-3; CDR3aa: CASSQAAGNTIYF; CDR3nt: TGTGCCAGCAGTCAGGCAGCTGGAAACACCATATATTTT
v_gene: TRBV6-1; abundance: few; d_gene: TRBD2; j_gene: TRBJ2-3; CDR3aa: CASSEAPARGLVPDTQYF; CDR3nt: TGTGCCAGCAGTGAAGCGCCAGCTAGAGGACTAGTGCCAGATACGCAGTATTTT
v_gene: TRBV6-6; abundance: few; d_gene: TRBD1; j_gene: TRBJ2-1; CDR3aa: CASSYPTGQGDNEQFF; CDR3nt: TGTGCCAGCAGTTACCCCACAGGACAGGGGGACAATGAGCAGTTCTTC
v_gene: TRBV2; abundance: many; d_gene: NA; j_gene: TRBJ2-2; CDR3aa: CASRATLSNTGELFF; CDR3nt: TGTGCCAGCAGGGCCACCTTATCGAACACCGGGGAGCTGTTTTTT
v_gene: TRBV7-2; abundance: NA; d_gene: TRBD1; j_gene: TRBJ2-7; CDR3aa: CASSQNRDSYYEQYF; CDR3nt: TGTGCCAGCAGCCAAAACAGGGACAGCTACTACGAGCAGTACTTC
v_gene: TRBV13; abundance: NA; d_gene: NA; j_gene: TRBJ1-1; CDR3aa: CASSGGNLEAFF; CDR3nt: TGTGCCAGCAGCGGGGGCAATTTGGAAGCTTTCTTT
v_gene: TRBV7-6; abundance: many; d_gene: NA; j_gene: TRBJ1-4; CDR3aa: CASSLVGGINEKLFF; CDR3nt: TGTGCCAGCAGCTTAGTCGGTGGAATTAATGAAAAACTGTTTTTT
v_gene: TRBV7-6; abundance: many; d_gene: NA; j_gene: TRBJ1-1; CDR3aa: CASTTPAGMNTEAFF; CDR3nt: TGTGCCAGCACCACCCCCGCAGGGATGAACACTGAAGCTTTCTTT
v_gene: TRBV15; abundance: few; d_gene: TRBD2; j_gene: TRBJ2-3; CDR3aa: CATSRGGGGAATDTQYF; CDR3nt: TGTGCCACCAGCAGAGGGGGCGGGGGGGCCGCCACAGATACGCAGTATTTT
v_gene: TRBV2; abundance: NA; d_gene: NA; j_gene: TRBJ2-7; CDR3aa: CASRGYIYEQYF; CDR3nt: TGTGCCAGCAGGGGGTACATCTACGAGCAGTACTTC
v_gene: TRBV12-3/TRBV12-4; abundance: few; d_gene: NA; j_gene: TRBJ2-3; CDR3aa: CASRDGPLITDTQYF; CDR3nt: TGTGCCAGCCGGGACGGACCCTTAATCACAGATACGCAGTATTTT
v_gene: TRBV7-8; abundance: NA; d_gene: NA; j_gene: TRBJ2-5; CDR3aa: CASSFKRGVQETQYF; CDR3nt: TGTGCCAGCAGCTTCAAACGGGGTGTACAAGAGACCCAGTACTTC
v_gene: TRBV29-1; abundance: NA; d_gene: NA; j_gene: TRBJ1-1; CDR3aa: CSVPLLGGGPKYSSQAFF; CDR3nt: TGCAGCGTACCCCTTCTGGGAGGGGGGCCGAAATATAGTTCCCAAGCTTTCTTT
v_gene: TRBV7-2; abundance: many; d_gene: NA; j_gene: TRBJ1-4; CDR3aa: CASSFRRRDDEKLFF; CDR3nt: TGTGCCAGCAGCTTCCGGCGGAGGGATGATGAAAAACTGTTTTTT
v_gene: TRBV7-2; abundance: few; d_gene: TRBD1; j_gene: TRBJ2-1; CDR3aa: CASQTGAPRNEQFF; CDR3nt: TGTGCCAGCCAAACAGGGGCCCCCCGGAATGAGCAGTTCTTC
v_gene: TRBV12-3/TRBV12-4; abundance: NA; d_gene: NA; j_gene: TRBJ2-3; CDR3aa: CASSLYGYDTQYF; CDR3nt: TGTGCCAGCAGTTTATATGGGTACGATACGCAGTATTTT
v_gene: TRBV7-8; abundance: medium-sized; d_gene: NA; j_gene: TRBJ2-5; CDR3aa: CASSLVQTGPETQYF; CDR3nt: TGTGCCAGCAGCTTAGTACAAACAGGGCCTGAGACCCAGTACTTC
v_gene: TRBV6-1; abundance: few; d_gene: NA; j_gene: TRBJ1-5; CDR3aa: CATEKSTPRSSHQPQHF; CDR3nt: TGTGCCACCGAAAAATCGACCCCCAGGTCTTCCCATCAGCCCCAGCATTTT
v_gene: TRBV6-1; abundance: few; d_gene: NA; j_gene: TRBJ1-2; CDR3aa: CASSELRISYGYTF; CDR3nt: TGTGCCAGCAGTGAATTAAGGATTAGCTATGGCTACACCTTC
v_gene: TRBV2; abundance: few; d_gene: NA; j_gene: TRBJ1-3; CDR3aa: CASNIIGVTGNTIYF; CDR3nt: TGTGCCAGCAATATCATAGGGGTTACTGGAAACACCATATATTTT
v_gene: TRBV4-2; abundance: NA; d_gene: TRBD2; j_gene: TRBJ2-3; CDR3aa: CASSPTSGSKDTQYF; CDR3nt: TGTGCCAGCAGCCCTACTAGCGGGAGCAAAGATACGCAGTATTTT
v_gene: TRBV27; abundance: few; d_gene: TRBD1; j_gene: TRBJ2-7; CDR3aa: CASSLRWTGTYEQYF; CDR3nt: TGTGCCAGCAGTCTCCGGTGGACAGGGACTTACGAGCAGTACTTC